The next 18 T cell receptor beta chains were all read from a single sample in a study of glioma-infiltrating T cells. TCR alpha and beta CDR3 regions were amplified from RNA using iRepertoire nested multiplex PCR. Via MiXCR, TCRdb re-called the multiplex PCR reads, giving one row per CDR3 protein. The sample holds around 100,000 distinct CDR3 sequences; less than 30% are singletons and the top ten take 44%. Sequencing input: glioma tissue, nonneoplastic brain tissue, or PBMCs (not recorded which). The origin of the receptors is a human donor with low-grade glioma or glioblastoma, undergoing nonglioma brain surgery, or in good health (not recorded which).

This clonotype was detected ten times or more. The J gene is TRBJ1-1, the V gene TRBV6-1; D is unclear. CDR1 and CDR2 (germline): MNHNS, SASEGT. The length of the CDR3 is 12 residues. The V end lost 6 bases, the J end lost 3 bases, and 8 bases lay between the germline ends. Written as DNA, the CDR3 is TGTGCCAGCAGCGCATGGGACACTGAAGCTTTCTTT. It specifies CASSAWDTEAFF.

The CDR3 DNA is TGTGCCAGCAGTCACTTGCAAGAGACCCAGTACTTC. Its translation: CASSHLQETQYF. The chain combines TRBV12-3 or TRBV12-4 with TRBJ2-5, with D unclear. The CDR3 has 12 amino acids. V was cut by 5 bases and J by 2 bases, with 6 bases left in between.

This clonotype occurred many times. CDR3 region: CSAQQDSNQPQHF. The CDR3 bases are TGCAGTGCCCAACAGGATAGCAATCAGCCCCAGCATTTT. This sequence joins TRBV20-1 and TRBJ1-5, with a possible D match to TRBD1 (5 bases). CDR1 is DFQATT and CDR2 is SNEGSKA in the germline V gene (reference sequence). Trimming removed 6 bases from V and 0 bases from J, with 9 bases in between. The CDR3 has 13 amino acids.

Points on this clonotype: A read error is possible here, since a much larger clone lies one base away. The chain has TRBV6-1 and TRBJ2-2; possibly TRBD1 for D (6 bases). Looked up from germline, CDR1 is MNHNS and CDR2 is SASEGT. Between the trimmed V and J ends, which lost 5 bases and 4 bases, there was a span of 11 bases. The CDR3 loop spans 14 amino acids. The CDR3: CASSWTALTGELFF. The CDR3 DNA follows: TGTGCCAGCAGTTGGACAGCGCTCACCGGGGAGCTGTTTTTT.

There are many counts of this clonotype. The rearrangement links TRBV2 to TRBJ1-5, with D unresolved. The CDR3 runs 16 residues. V lost 0 bases, J lost 3 bases, and 12 bases lay in between. The germline CDR1 and CDR2 sequences are SNHLY and FYNNEI. The DNA of the CDR3 is TGTGCCAGCAGTGAAGCGCAAGGACTAAACAATCAGCCCCAGCATTTT. Protein: CASSEAQGLNNQPQHF.

This clonotype was detected once. A single base separates this from a much larger clone, so it may be a read error. This chain joins TRBV7-6 and TRBJ1-1; no definite D call. Germline V gives CDR1 SGHVS, CDR2 FNYEAQ. Trimming removed 1 base from V and 5 bases from J, with 8 bases in between. This CDR3 is 13 amino acids long. CDR3 in DNA: TGTGCCAGCAGCTTAGTACGGAGAACTGAAGCTTTCTTT. Its translation: CASSLVRRTEAFF.

As regards this clonotype: A read error may be the cause here, since a much bigger clone is one base away. V and J are TRBV6-6 and TRBJ1-5; weak D call: TRBD1 (6 bases). Looked up from germline, CDR1 is MNHNY and CDR2 is SVGAGI (reference sequence). The CDR3 totals 16 residues. The CDR3: CASSSGTILSDQPQHF. The DNA for the CDR3 is TGTGCCAGCAGTTCCGGGACAATACTTAGCGATCAGCCCCAGCATTTT.

The chain links TRBV12-3 or TRBV12-4 to TRBJ2-1, with D perhaps assigned TRBD1 or TRBD2 (5 bases each). The ends were cut back, 3 bases at V and 7 bases at J, with 16 bases in the middle. CDR3 length equals 15 residues. DNA of the CDR3: TGTGCCAGCAGTTTTCTTGAATGGGGGAAGAATGAGCAGTTCTTC. As protein: CASSFLEWGKNEQFF.

This clonotype turned up a few times. The rearrangement uses TRBV18 and TRBJ2-4, with a tentative D call TRBD2 (6 bases). V lost 0 bases to trimming and J lost 8 bases, with 14 bases between them. The CDR3 extends over 15 amino acids. Germline lookup yields CDR1 KGHSH and CDR2 LQKENI. The CDR3 region has the DNA TGTGCCAGCTCACCACCTGGGAGGACGCAGGACATTCAGTACTTC. It is translated as CASSPPGRTQDIQYF.

Remarks on this clonotype: This may be a read error: a much more frequent sequence differs by one nucleotide. The chain joins TRBV4-1 to TRBJ1-6, with D unresolved. Germline V gene lookup returns CDR1 MGHRA and CDR2 YSYEKL. This CDR3 is built from 14 residues. The CDR3 reads CASRQDLGISPLHF. The CDR3 region has the DNA TGCGCCAGCAGACAAGATTTAGGGATTTCACCCCTCCACTTT.

The chain couples TRBV29-1 to TRBJ2-7; D possibly matches TRBD1 or TRBD2 (5 bases each). Between the trimmed V and J ends, which lost 6 bases and 0 bases, there was a span of 15 bases. Germline V gene data show CDR1 as SQVTM and CDR2 as ANQGSEA. This CDR3 has 14 residues. This CDR3 reads CSVTGTESSYEQYF. The CDR3 region has the DNA TGCAGCGTAACCGGGACGGAGAGCTCCTACGAGCAGTACTTC.

This clonotype was detected ten times or more. J is TRBJ1-5 and V is TRBV20-1, with TRBD1 matching 7 bases. V lost 6 bases, J lost 5 bases, and 10 bases stayed unmatched. There are 14 residues in the CDR3. Germline V gene sequence: CDR1 DFQATT, CDR2 SNEGSKA (reference sequence). The CDR3 DNA reads as TGCAGTGCACTAAGGACAGGCCCCTATCAGCCCCAGCATTTT. This codes for CSALRTGPYQPQHF.

Only a few counts were recorded for this clonotype. This chain uses TRBV19 with TRBJ1-5; TRBD1 matches 8 bases. Germline values: CDR1 LNHDA, CDR2 SQIVND (reference sequence). The V gene end was trimmed by 3 bases and the J gene end by 8 bases; junction bases not matched to a gene: 9. The CDR3 extends over 15 amino acids. CDR3: CASSMGQGAIKPQHF. In nucleotides, the CDR3 is TGTGCCAGTAGTATGGGGCAGGGGGCTATTAAGCCCCAGCATTTT.

This clonotype was counted between two and nine times. V and J are TRBV5-1 and TRBJ2-3; TRBD1 aligns across 7 bases. V was pared by 4 bases and J by 3 bases, with 5 bases of the junction left unmatched. This CDR3 has 14 amino acids. Germline V gene sequence: CDR1 SGHRS, CDR2 YFSETQ. The CDR3 DNA reads as TGCGCCAGCAGCCAGGACAGGCCGACAGATACGCAGTATTTT. Translation gives CASSQDRPTDTQYF.

This clonotype was recorded a few times. This sequence joins TRBV7-6 and TRBJ1-3; 7 nucleotides agree with TRBD1. The germline V gene encodes CDR1 SGHVS and CDR2 FNYEAQ. Trimming at V came to 5 bases and at J to 0 bases, leaving 4 bases not matched to a gene. The CDR3 totals 15 residues. The CDR3 protein is CASSPTGISGNTIYF. CDR3 nucleotide sequence: TGTGCCAGCAGCCCGACAGGGATCTCTGGAAACACCATATATTTT.

Comment on this clonotype: Just one base apart from a much larger clone, this may be a read error. V gene TRBV19 combines with J gene TRBJ2-1; 7 bases map to TRBD1. This CDR3 comprises 15 residues. With V trimmed by 3 bases and J by 7 bases, 9 bases remained unmatched. From germline, CDR1 is LNHDA and CDR2 SQIVND (reference sequence). CDR3 nucleotides: TGTGCCAGTAGTATCCGGGACAGTAGTAAAAATGAGCAGTTCTTC. Protein product: CASSIRDSSKNEQFF.

This clonotype was counted a few times. The V gene is TRBV12-3 or TRBV12-4, the J gene TRBJ2-5; possible D gene TRBD2, 7 bases. Trimming stripped 10 bases from V and 5 bases from J, with 23 bases between. The CDR3 is made up of 15 amino acids. The CDR3 protein is CATSTSRGRRETQYF. Here the CDR3 DNA reads TGTGCCACCTCGACTAGCAGGGGTCGTCGGGAGACCCAGTACTTC.

V is TRBV20-1 and J is TRBJ1-2; possible D gene TRBD1, 5 bases. The germline CDR1 and CDR2 sequences are DFQATT and SNEGSKA (reference sequence). V dropped 0 bases and J dropped 1 base, with 24 bases sitting between them. CDR3 length equals 19 residues. The CDR3 reads CSAREKGWTDRILNYGYTF. In DNA form, the CDR3 reads TGCAGTGCTAGAGAAAAGGGGTGGACGGACCGTATTCTTAACTATGGCTACACCTTC.